The 24 T cell receptor beta chains presented below share a single source sample, sequenced in a study of blood T cell repertoires in COVID-19. Assay used: immunoSEQ multiplex PCR; TCRdb lists only in-frame clones, some missing. The sample has 75,000 to 100,000 clones, roughly 89% seen once. Sequenced input: peripheral blood. Every receptor here comes from a human donor in a cohort sampled during active COVID-19.

This clone was seen a few times. The CDR3 DNA sequence: TGCAGCGCGCTACAGTACTATGGCTACACCTTC. Its translation: CSALQYYGYTF. The V gene is TRBV29-1, the J gene TRBJ1-2; no reliable D call. Per germline, CDR1 SQVTM and CDR2 ANQGSEA. Trimming left V 7 bases short and J 3 bases short, with 9 bases between. This CDR3 is 11 amino acids long. The variable domain in full, completed from reference TRBV29-1 and TRBJ1-2, reads SAVISQKPSRDICQRGTSLTIQCQVDSQVTMMFWYRQQPGQSLTLIATANQGSEATYESGFVIDKFPISRPNLTFSTLTVSNMSPEDSSIYLCSALQYYGYTFGSGTRLTVV.

The V and J genes are TRBV3-1 (or the pseudogene TRBV3-2) and TRBJ2-1; D remains ambiguous. From germline, CDR1 is LGHDT and CDR2 YNNKEL (reference sequence). There are 14 residues in the CDR3. V lost 0 bases, J lost 7 bases, and 10 bases lay in between. The DNA for the CDR3 is TGTGCCAGCAGCCAAGATTGGGCAGTAAATGAGCAGTTCTTC. Protein sequence: CASSQDWAVNEQFF.

This sequence joins TRBV3-1 (or the pseudogene TRBV3-2) and TRBJ1-6; D is unclear. V shed 3 bases and J shed 0 bases, with 12 bases lying between them. Germline V gene data show CDR1 as LGHDT and CDR2 as YNNKEL (reference sequence). This CDR3 spans 17 amino acids. The CDR3 reads CASSQPVRSSYNSPLHF. The CDR3 DNA sequence: TGTGCCAGCAGCCAGCCGGTGAGGAGCTCCTATAATTCACCCCTCCACTTT.

The V gene is TRBV7-9, the J gene TRBJ2-3; the match to TRBD2 covers 7 bases. Germline V lookup: CDR1 SEHNR, CDR2 FQNEAQ (reference sequence). This CDR3 spans 18 amino acids. V lost 5 bases, J lost 2 bases, and 16 bases stayed unmatched. As DNA, the CDR3 is TGTGCCAGCAGCCCCCCCCTCGGGACTATGTCCCCCACAGATACGCAGTATTTT. As protein: CASSPPLGTMSPTDTQYF.

CDR3 loop: CASSRGPTGGEETQYF. The CDR3 coding sequence is TGTGCCAGCAGCCGCGGACCCACGGGGGGGGAAGAGACCCAGTACTTC. This chain joins TRBV7-3 and TRBJ2-5, with 8 bases matching TRBD2. Germline trimming cut 5 bases from V and 3 bases from J; bases unmatched to any gene: 11. The CDR3 consists of 16 residues. Germline V gene sequence: CDR1 SGHTA, CDR2 FQGTGA.

This clone was picked up a small number of times. The chain employs TRBV6-5 and TRBJ1-1; the match to TRBD1 covers 7 bases. V lost 0 bases and J lost 4; bases outside the gene matches: 5. Germline CDR1 MNHEY, CDR2 SVGAGI. The CDR3 has 15 residues. CDR3 in amino acids: CASSYSRGGFTEAFF. CDR3 nucleotides: TGTGCCAGCAGTTACTCGAGAGGGGGCTTCACTGAAGCTTTCTTT.

The chain combines TRBV5-1 with TRBJ2-1; D is possibly TRBD2 (5 bases). V lost 1 base to trimming and J lost 6 bases, with 11 bases between them. Germline-derived CDR1 and CDR2 are SGHRS and YFSETQ. The CDR3 is 14 residues long. In DNA form, the CDR3 reads TGCGCCAGCAGCTTGAAACCCGGAGGCAATGAGCAGTTCTTC. It translates to CASSLKPGGNEQFF.

The gene calls are TRBV5-6 and TRBJ1-1, with 7 nucleotides matching TRBD1. Germline trimming cut 2 bases from V and 0 bases from J; bases unmatched to any gene: 4. The CDR3 has 15 residues. Looked up from germline, CDR1 is SGHDT and CDR2 is YYEEEE. Here the CDR3 DNA reads TGTGCCAGCAGCTTTTGGGACAGCATGAACACTGAAGCTTTCTTT. Translated, it gives CASSFWDSMNTEAFF.

V gene TRBV10-2 combines with J gene TRBJ1-2; 9 bases map to TRBD1. V lost 11 bases to trimming and J lost 3 bases; unmatched junction nucleotides: 19. Germline values: CDR1 WSHSY, CDR2 SAAADI. The CDR3 is made up of 17 amino acids. The CDR3 DNA follows: TGCGCCGTAGCAGTCGAGGACAGGGGAAGGATTGACTATGGCTACACCTTC. Protein: CAVAVEDRGRIDYGYTF.

J is TRBJ2-3 and V is TRBV28; D gene ambiguous. CDR3 length: 13 amino acids. From germline, CDR1 is MDHEN and CDR2 SYDVKM. With 6 bases removed from V and 4 bases from J, the gap between germline ends came to 11 bases. CDR3 residues: CASRLRGADTQYF. The CDR3 nucleotides are TGTGCCAGCAGGCTTCGCGGCGCAGATACGCAGTATTTT.

V gene TRBV3-1 (or the pseudogene TRBV3-2) combines with J gene TRBJ1-6; D ambiguous. Trimming left V 0 bases short and J 9 bases short, with 6 bases between. The CDR3 totals 13 residues. Germline V lookup: CDR1 LGHDT, CDR2 YNNKEL (reference sequence). The CDR3, as DNA: TGTGCCAGCAGCCAAGAAGAGGTTTCACCCCTCCACTTT. It is translated as CASSQEEVSPLHF.

This clone has a handful of counts. V usage is TRBV2 and J usage is TRBJ2-7; D call uncertain. CDR3 length: 14 residues. V lost 2 bases to trimming and J lost 0 bases, with 8 bases between them. The V gene's germline CDR1 is SNHLY and CDR2 FYNNEI. CDR3 in DNA: TGTGCCAGCAGTGAACGTTCTATCTCCTACGAGCAGTACTTC. Translating gives CASSERSISYEQYF.

The J gene is TRBJ2-5, the V gene TRBV5-1; 9 positions match TRBD2. Trimming took 5 bases from V and 1 from J; bases not matched to a gene: 6. This CDR3 contains 15 residues. Germline-derived CDR1 and CDR2 are SGHRS and YFSETQ. The CDR3 sequence is CASSLLAGVQETQYF. The CDR3 DNA sequence: TGCGCCAGCAGTTTGTTAGCGGGGGTCCAAGAGACCCAGTACTTC. Using reference TRBV5-1 and TRBJ2-5 for the parts outside the CDR3, the full variable domain is KAGVTQTPRYLIKTRGQQVTLSCSPISGHRSVSWYQQTPGQGLQFLFEYFSETQRNKGNFPGRFSGRQFSNSRSEMNVSTLELGDSALYLCASSLLAGVQETQYFGPGTRLLVL.

V and J are TRBV28 and TRBJ2-5; 9 positions agree with TRBD1. V lost 5 bases and J lost 2; bases outside the gene matches: 12. The CDR3 spans 17 residues. The germline CDR1 and CDR2 sequences are MDHEN and SYDVKM. Written as DNA, the CDR3 is TGTGCCAGCAGTCATCAGGGGACAGGGATACAACAAGAGACCCAGTACTTC. Translation: CASSHQGTGIQQETQYF.

This chain joins TRBV6-6 and TRBJ2-1, with 7 bases matching TRBD1. The CDR3 is 15 residues long. The V gene's germline CDR1 is MNHNY and CDR2 SVGAGI (reference sequence). V was pared by 5 bases and J by 5 bases, with 9 bases of the junction left unmatched. The CDR3 DNA is TGTGCCAGCAGTACGAAACAGGGGACAAACAATGAGCAGTTCTTC. It is translated as CASSTKQGTNNEQFF.

This chain joins TRBV27 and TRBJ2-3, with D perhaps matching TRBD2 (6 bases). V dropped 5 bases and J dropped 0 bases, with 12 bases sitting between them. The CDR3 spans 15 residues. Looked up from germline, CDR1 is MNHEY and CDR2 is SMNVEV (reference sequence). In DNA form, the CDR3 reads TGTGCCAGCAGTATTTTAGCGGCTAGCACAGATACGCAGTATTTT. This translates into CASSILAASTDTQYF.

The V gene is TRBV7-9, the J gene TRBJ2-1; 7 bases are a match to TRBD2. The CDR3 totals 15 residues. CDR1 SEHNR and CDR2 FQNEAQ come from the germline V gene (reference sequence). The ends lost 5 bases at V and 4 bases at J; junction bases unmatched: 8. The CDR3 DNA sequence: TGTGCCAGCAGCCCCCAGCGGGGCCTATACAATGAGCAGTTCTTC. Encoded protein: CASSPQRGLYNEQFF.

The chain is built from TRBV5-1 and TRBJ2-1, with 9 bases aligning to TRBD2. J was trimmed by 4 bases and V by 1 base; bases with no gene match: 6. The CDR3 has 16 residues. Germline CDR1 and CDR2: SGHRS and YFSETQ. The CDR3 DNA reads TGCGCCAGCAGCTTGATTGCTAGCGGGGTTTACAATGAGCAGTTCTTC. This sequence encodes CASSLIASGVYNEQFF.

The rearrangement joins TRBV27 to TRBJ1-2, with a tentative D call TRBD1 (6 bases). The CDR3 sequence is 15 residues long. Between the trimmed V and J ends, which lost 5 bases and 7 bases, there was a span of 20 bases. Germline values: CDR1 MNHEY, CDR2 SMNVEV (reference sequence). CDR3 in DNA: TGTGCCAGCAGTATCACAAGAACAGGGTCCAGTGGCTACACCTTC. Protein: CASSITRTGSSGYTF.

The V call is TRBV12-5, the J call TRBJ2-1; 7 positions agree with TRBD2. The CDR3 has 18 amino acids. CDR1 LGHNT and CDR2 FRNRAP come from the germline V gene. After removal of 0 bases from V and 0 bases from J, the junction contained 8 bases not matched to a gene. For the CDR3, the DNA is TGTGCTAGTGGTTTGGTACTGGGGCGGGGGAGCTCCTACAATGAGCAGTTCTTC. Amino acids: CASGLVLGRGSSYNEQFF.

The chain joins TRBV7-9 to TRBJ2-1, with 8 nucleotides matching TRBD2. The ends lost 4 bases at V and 2 bases at J; junction bases unmatched: 7. Germline V gives CDR1 SEHNR, CDR2 FQNEAQ (reference sequence). This CDR3 region has 16 residues. The CDR3 is CASSSPGLVTYNEQFF. The CDR3 coding sequence is TGTGCCAGCAGCTCTCCGGGACTAGTAACCTACAATGAGCAGTTCTTC.

CDR3 sequence (DNA): TGTGCCAGCAGTTACGGAGCCCCGGGGAATTCACCCCTCCACTTT. This encodes CASSYGAPGNSPLHF. The gene calls are TRBV6-6 and TRBJ1-6, with unresolved D. Germline-derived CDR1 and CDR2 are MNHNY and SVGAGI (reference sequence). The CDR3 runs to 15 residues. V lost 2 bases and J 7 bases, leaving 12 bases between the germline ends.

The DNA for the CDR3 is TGTGCCATCACGCCACAGGGGAGGAATTCACCCCTCCACTTT. Amino acid sequence: CAITPQGRNSPLHF. The chain couples TRBV24-1 to TRBJ1-6; 7 bases align to TRBD1. J lost 7 bases, V lost 11 bases, and 10 bases had no gene match. The germline gives CDR1 KGHDR, CDR2 SFDVKD. The CDR3 sequence is 14 residues long.

The genes are TRBV10-3 and TRBJ1-5; no clear D gene. The CDR3 sequence is 13 residues long. The V and J ends lost 6 bases and 0 bases respectively, with 6 bases between them. CDR1 is ENHRY, CDR2 SYGVKD, per germline. The CDR3 region has the DNA TGTGCCATCAGCCGGGATAGCAATCAGCCCCAGCATTTT. Its translation: CAISRDSNQPQHF.